These 5 T cell receptor beta chains came from one sample sequenced in a study of beta chain features in type 1 diabetes. Study-level findings and limits: People with Type 1 diabetes carried modestly yet significantly shorter TCRB CDR3s in all four CD4+ subsets.

Every isolated RNA sample was fully reverse transcribed, so sequencing captured expressed TCRB transcripts. The data were produced by immunoSEQ multiplex PCR, yet TCRdb's version contains in-frame clones alone and is incomplete. The sample yields roughly 300,000 clones, approximately 15% seen once. Which antigens these TCRs recognize remains unknown. Sequenced input: naive CD4+ T cells from blood. The receptors here all came from a man aged 25 to 45 with type 1 diabetes.

V and J are TRBV7-9 and TRBJ2-7, with TRBD1 identical over 9 bases. The CDR3 is 13 residues long. The J segment lost 5 bases and the V segment lost 3 bases, leaving 2 bases of the junction unmatched. Per germline, CDR1 SEHNR and CDR2 FQNEAQ (reference sequence). CDR3: CASSFGQGNEQYF. The CDR3 nucleotides are TGTGCCAGCAGCTTCGGACAGGGGAACGAGCAGTACTTC.

This clone has more than one count but fewer than ten. The J gene is TRBJ1-5, the V gene TRBV30; the D is unclear. Trimming shortened V by 1 base and J by 5 bases, and 9 bases separated the two germline ends. The CDR3 contains 13 residues. In germline, CDR1 is GTSNPN, CDR2 SVGIG (reference sequence). In nucleotides, the CDR3 is TGTGCCTGGAGTGAAGTGAGCGATCAGCCCCAGCATTTT. Encoded protein: CAWSEVSDQPQHF.

The chain recombines TRBV5-1 with TRBJ2-1; 12 bases align to TRBD2. The junction had 6 bases not matched to a gene; V was cut back by 7 bases and J by 7 bases. The CDR3 length is 14 residues. Germline-derived CDR1 and CDR2 are SGHRS and YFSETQ. The CDR3, as DNA: TGCGCCAGCCGTCTAGCGGGAGGGGTTAATGAGCAGTTCTTC. Translated, it gives CASRLAGGVNEQFF.

This clone has a handful of counts. The chain uses TRBV5-1 and TRBJ1-2, with 7 nucleotides matching TRBD1. The CDR3 runs 14 residues. Trimming cost V 0 bases and J 5 bases; bases outside gene matches: 4. The germline CDR1 and CDR2 sequences are SGHRS and YFSETQ. The CDR3 DNA reads as TGCGCCAGCAGCTTGGATCAGGGGGGATATGGCTACACCTTC. Amino acid sequence: CASSLDQGGYGYTF.

This clone was seen a handful of times. The genes are TRBV25-1 and TRBJ2-3; 7 nucleotides agree with TRBD1. With V trimmed by 7 bases and J by 1 base, 5 bases remained unmatched. Germline V gives CDR1 MGHDK, CDR2 SYGVNS. The CDR3 sequence is 14 residues long. The CDR3 protein is CASNRQGGTDTQYF. Written as DNA, the CDR3 is TGTGCCAGCAACCGACAGGGAGGCACAGATACGCAGTATTTT.